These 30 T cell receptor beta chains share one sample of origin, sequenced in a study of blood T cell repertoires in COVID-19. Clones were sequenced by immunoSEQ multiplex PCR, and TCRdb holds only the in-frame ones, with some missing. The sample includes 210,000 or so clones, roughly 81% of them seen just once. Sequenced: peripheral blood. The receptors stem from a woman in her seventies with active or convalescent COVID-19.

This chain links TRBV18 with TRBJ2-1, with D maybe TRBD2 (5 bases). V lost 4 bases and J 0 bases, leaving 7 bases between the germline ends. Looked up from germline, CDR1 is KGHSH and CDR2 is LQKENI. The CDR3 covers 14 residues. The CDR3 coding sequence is TGTGCCAGCTCACGGGCGGGCTCCTACAATGAGCAGTTCTTC. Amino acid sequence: CASSRAGSYNEQFF.

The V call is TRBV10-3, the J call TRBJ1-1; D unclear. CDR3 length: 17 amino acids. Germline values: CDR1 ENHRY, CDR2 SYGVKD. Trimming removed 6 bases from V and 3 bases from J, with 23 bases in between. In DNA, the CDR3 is TGTGCCATCAGGGCCCCTCTAGGCCGATCCGATCACACTGAAGCTTTCTTT. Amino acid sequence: CAIRAPLGRSDHTEAFF.

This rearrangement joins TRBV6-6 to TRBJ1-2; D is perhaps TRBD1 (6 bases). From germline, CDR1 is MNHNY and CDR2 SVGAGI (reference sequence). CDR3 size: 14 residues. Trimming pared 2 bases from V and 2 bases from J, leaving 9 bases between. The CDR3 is CASSYLTGNYGYTF. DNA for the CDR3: TGTGCCAGCAGTTACCTCACAGGGAACTATGGCTACACCTTC.

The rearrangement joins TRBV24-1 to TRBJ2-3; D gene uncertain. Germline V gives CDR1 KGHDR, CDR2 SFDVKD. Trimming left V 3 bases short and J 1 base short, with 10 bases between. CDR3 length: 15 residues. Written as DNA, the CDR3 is TGTGCCACCAGTGATCCGTACCGGGGCACAGATACGCAGTATTTT. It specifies CATSDPYRGTDTQYF.

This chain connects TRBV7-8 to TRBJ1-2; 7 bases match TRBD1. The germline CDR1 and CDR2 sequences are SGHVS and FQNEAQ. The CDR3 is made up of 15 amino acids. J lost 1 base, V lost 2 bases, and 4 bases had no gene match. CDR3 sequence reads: CASSLRDRSNYGYTF. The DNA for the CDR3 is TGTGCCAGCAGCTTAAGGGACAGAAGTAACTATGGCTACACCTTC.

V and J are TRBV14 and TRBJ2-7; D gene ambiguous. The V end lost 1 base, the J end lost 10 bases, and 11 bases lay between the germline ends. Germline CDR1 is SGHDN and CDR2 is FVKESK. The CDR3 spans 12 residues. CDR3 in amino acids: CASSQGHLIQYF. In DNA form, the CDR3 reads TGTGCCAGCAGCCAAGGTCATCTAATTCAGTACTTC.

CDR3 loop: CASSLARGSSYNEQFF. As DNA, the CDR3 is TGCGCCAGCAGCTTGGCTCGAGGTAGCTCCTACAATGAGCAGTTCTTC. The chain recombines TRBV5-1 with TRBJ2-1; D unclear. This CDR3 comprises 16 residues. With 0 bases removed from V and 0 bases from J, the gap between germline ends came to 10 bases. Germline values: CDR1 SGHRS, CDR2 YFSETQ.

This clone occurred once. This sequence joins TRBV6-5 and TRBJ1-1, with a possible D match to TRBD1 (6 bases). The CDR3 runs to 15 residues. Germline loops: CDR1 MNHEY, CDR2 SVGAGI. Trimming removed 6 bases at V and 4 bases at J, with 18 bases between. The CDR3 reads CASRPSGEGGTEAFF. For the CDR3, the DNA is TGTGCCAGCAGGCCCTCAGGGGAGGGAGGCACTGAAGCTTTCTTT.

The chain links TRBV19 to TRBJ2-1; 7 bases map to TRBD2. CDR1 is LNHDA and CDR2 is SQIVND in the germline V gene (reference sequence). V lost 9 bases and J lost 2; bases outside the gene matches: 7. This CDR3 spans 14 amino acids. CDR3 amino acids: CARLYSGPYNEQFF. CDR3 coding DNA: TGTGCCAGACTCTATAGCGGGCCCTACAATGAGCAGTTCTTC.

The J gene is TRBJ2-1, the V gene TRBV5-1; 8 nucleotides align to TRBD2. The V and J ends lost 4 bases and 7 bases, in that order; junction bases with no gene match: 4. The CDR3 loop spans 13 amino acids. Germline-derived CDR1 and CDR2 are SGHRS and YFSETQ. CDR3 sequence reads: CASSPGGRNEQFF. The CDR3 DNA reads TGCGCCAGCAGCCCGGGGGGGAGGAATGAGCAGTTCTTC.

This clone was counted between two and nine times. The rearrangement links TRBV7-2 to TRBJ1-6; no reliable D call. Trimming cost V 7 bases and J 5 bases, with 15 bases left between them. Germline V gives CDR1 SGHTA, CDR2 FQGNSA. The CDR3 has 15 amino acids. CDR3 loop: CASTMTPANNSPLHF. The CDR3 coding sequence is TGTGCCAGCACCATGACACCTGCCAATAATTCACCCCTCCACTTT. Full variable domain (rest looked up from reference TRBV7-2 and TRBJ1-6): GAGVSQSPSNKVTEKGKDVELRCDPISGHTALYWYRQSLGQGLEFLIYFQGNSAPDKSGLPSDRFSAERTGGSVSTLTIQRTQQEDSAVYLCASTMTPANNSPLHFGNGTRLTVT.

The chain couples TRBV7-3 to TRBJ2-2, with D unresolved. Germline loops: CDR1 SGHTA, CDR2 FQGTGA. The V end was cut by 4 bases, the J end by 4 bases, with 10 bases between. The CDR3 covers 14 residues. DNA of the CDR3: TGTGCCAGCAGCTCCGACATTACCACCGGGGAGCTGTTTTTT. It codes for CASSSDITTGELFF.

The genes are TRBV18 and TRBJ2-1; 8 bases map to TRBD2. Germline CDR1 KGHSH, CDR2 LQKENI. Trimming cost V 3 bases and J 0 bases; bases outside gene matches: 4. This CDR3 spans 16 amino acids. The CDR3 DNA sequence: TGTGCCAGCTCACCTACTAGCGGTAGCTCCTACAATGAGCAGTTCTTC. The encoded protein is CASSPTSGSSYNEQFF.

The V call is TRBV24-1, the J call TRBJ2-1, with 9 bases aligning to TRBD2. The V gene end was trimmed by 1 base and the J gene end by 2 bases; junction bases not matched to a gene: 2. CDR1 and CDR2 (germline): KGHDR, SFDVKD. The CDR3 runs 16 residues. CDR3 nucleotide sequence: TGTGCCACCAGTGATTTAGCGGGAGGAACCTACAATGAGCAGTTCTTC. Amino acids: CATSDLAGGTYNEQFF.

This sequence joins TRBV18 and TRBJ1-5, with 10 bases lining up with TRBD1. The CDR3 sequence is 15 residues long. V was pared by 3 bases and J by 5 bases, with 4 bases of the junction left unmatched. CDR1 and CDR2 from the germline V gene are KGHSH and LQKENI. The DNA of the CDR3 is TGTGCCAGCTCACCGGGACAGGGGAACGATCAGCCCCAGCATTTT. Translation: CASSPGQGNDQPQHF.

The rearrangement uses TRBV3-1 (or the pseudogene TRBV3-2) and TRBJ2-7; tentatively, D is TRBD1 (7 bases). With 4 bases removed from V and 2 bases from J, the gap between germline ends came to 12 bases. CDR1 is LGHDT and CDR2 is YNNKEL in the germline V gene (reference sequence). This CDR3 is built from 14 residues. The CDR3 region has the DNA TGTGCCAGCAGCCGCGGGACAGAGACCTACGAGCAGTACTTC. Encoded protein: CASSRGTETYEQYF.

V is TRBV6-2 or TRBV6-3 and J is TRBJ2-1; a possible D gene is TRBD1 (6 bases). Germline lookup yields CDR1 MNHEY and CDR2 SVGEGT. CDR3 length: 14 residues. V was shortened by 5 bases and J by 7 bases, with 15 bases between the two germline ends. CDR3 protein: CASSKDSGLNEQFF. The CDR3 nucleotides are TGTGCCAGCAGTAAGGACAGTGGTTTAAATGAGCAGTTCTTC.

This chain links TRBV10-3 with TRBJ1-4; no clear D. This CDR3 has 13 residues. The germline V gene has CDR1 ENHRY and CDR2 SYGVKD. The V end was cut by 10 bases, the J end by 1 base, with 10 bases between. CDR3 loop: CATRRETNEKLFF. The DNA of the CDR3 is TGTGCCACCCGGAGGGAAACTAATGAAAAACTGTTTTTT.

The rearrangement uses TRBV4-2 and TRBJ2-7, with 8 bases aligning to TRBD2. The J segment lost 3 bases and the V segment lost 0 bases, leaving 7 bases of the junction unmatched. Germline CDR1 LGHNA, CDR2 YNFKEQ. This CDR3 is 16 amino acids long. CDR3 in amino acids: CASSQEGGTRYYEQYF. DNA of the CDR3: TGTGCCAGCAGCCAAGAAGGAGGGACTAGATACTACGAGCAGTACTTC.

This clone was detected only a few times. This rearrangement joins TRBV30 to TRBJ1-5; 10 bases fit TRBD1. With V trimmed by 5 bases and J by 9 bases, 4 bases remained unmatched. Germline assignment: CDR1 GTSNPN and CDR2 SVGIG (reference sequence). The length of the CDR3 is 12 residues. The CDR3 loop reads CAWERDRGPQHF. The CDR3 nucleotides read TGTGCCTGGGAACGGGACAGGGGGCCCCAGCATTTT. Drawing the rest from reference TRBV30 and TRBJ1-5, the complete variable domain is SQTIHQWPATLVQPVGSPLSLECTVEGTSNPNLYWYRQAAGRGLQLLFYSVGIGQISSEVPQNLSASRPQDRQFILSSKKLLLSDSGFYLCAWERDRGPQHFGDGTRLSIL.

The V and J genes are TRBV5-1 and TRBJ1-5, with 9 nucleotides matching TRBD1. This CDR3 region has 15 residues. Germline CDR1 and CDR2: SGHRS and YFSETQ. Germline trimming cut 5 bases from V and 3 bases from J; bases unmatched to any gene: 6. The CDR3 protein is CASSPGQGLNQPQHF. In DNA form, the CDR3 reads TGCGCCAGCAGTCCGGGACAGGGCCTCAATCAGCCCCAGCATTTT.

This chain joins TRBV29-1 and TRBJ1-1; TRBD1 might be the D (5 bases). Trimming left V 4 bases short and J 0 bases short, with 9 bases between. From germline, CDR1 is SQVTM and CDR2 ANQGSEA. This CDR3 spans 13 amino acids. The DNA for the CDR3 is TGCAGCGTTGTAACAGGATTGAACACTGAAGCTTTCTTT. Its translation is CSVVTGLNTEAFF.

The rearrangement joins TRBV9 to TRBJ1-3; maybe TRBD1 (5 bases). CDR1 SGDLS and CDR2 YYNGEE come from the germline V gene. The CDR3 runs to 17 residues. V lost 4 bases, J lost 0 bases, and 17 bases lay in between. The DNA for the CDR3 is TGTGCCAGCAGCCTTTCACAGGAGCCGGGCTCTGGAAACACCATATATTTT. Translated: CASSLSQEPGSGNTIYF.

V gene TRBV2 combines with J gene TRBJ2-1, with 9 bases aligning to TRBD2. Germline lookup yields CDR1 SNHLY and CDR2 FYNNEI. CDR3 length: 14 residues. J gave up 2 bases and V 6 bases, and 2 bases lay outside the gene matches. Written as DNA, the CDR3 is TGTGCCAGCAGGGTAGCGGGAGCCTACAATGAGCAGTTCTTC. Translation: CASRVAGAYNEQFF.

The chain's CDR3 is CASSRIVGATEAFF. CDR3 coding DNA: TGTGCCAGCAGCCGCATTGTGGGGGCCACTGAAGCTTTCTTT. This chain connects TRBV14 to TRBJ1-1; tentative D call: TRBD1 (6 bases). V was shortened by 4 bases and J by 4 bases, with 13 bases between the two germline ends. CDR3 length: 14 residues. Per the germline V gene, CDR1 is SGHDN and CDR2 is FVKESK.

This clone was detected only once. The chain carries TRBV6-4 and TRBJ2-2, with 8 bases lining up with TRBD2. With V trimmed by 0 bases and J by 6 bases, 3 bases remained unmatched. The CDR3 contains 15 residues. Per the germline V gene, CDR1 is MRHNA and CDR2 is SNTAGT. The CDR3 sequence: CASSDSAGGAGELFF. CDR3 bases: TGTGCCAGCAGTGACTCGGCCGGGGGGGCCGGGGAGCTGTTTTTT.

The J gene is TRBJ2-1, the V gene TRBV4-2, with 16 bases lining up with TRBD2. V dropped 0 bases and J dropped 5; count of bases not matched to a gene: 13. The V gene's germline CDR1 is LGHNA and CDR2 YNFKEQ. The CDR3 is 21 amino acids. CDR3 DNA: TGTGCCAGCAGCCAAGATGGGGGGACTAGCGGGAGGGTACTAGGGAACAATGAGCAGTTCTTC. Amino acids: CASSQDGGTSGRVLGNNEQFF.

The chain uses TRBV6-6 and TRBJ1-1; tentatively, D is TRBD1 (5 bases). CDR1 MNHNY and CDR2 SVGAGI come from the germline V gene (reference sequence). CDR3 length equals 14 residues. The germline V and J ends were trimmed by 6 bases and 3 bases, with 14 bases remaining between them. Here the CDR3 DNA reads TGTGCCAGCAGCGGCGTTGGGGCGCACACTGAAGCTTTCTTT. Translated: CASSGVGAHTEAFF.

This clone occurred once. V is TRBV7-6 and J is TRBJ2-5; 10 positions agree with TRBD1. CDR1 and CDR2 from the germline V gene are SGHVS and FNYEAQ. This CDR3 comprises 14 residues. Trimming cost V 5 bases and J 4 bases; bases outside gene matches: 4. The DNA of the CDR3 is TGTGCCAGCAGCCAGGGACAGGGGAGAGAGACCCAGTACTTC. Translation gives CASSQGQGRETQYF.

Here the CDR3 DNA reads TGCGCCAGCAGCCAAATTCCGGGACAGGGTTTTTCACCCCTCCACTTT. It specifies CASSQIPGQGFSPLHF. J is TRBJ1-6 and V is TRBV4-1; 9 bases map to TRBD1. Germline CDR1 and CDR2: MGHRA and YSYEKL. This CDR3 is 16 amino acids long. The J segment lost 9 bases and the V segment lost 2 bases, leaving 8 bases of the junction unmatched.